This T cell receptor (beta chain) was recorded in a study of T cell changes during pregnancy in multiple sclerosis. Using immunoSEQ multiplex PCR, the repertoire was profiled, and TCRdb retains in-frame clones only, with some absent. This sample yields tens of thousands of clones, of which 85% to 95% are seen a single time; about 3% belongs to the top ten. Trimming at V came to 4 bases and at J to 4 bases, leaving 10 bases not matched to a gene. CDR1 and CDR2 (germline): SGHDT, YYEEEE. This CDR3 comprises 15 residues. Here the sequenced sample was CD8+ T cells from peripheral blood mononuclear cells, taken in the third trimester of pregnancy. The chain recombines TRBV5-6 with TRBJ2-7, with 8 nucleotides matching TRBD1. The TCR comes from a female donor with multiple sclerosis, enrolled in a pregnancy study. CDR3 region: CASSPSHRGNYEQYF. In nucleotides, the CDR3 is TGTGCCAGCAGCCCGTCCCACAGGGGGAATTACGAGCAGTACTTC.